What follows is one T cell receptor (beta chain) and its context. The antigen is unknown. The CDR3 end falls 3 residues outside the read, so it is completed with the germline J gene. Patients had low serum IgG, IgA and/or IgM and specific antibody deficiency. Profiled with immunoSEQ multiplex PCR; TCRdb holds only in-frame clones, not every one. This repertoire holds 30,000 to 40,000 clones, and none appear only once. The data are from a study of T cell clonality in common variable immunodeficiency. Study conclusions and caveats: Common variable immunodeficiency TCR beta sequences reportedly had fewer deletions and N-nucleotide insertions. CVID subjects had higher TCRbeta clonality than healthy controls, most marked in about a third. Authors noted CVID clonality's cause needs subpopulation repertoire sequencing. CVID subjects shared fewer TCRbeta clones than healthy controls did.

The CDR3 consists of 16 residues. Germline V lookup: CDR1 SGHTA, CDR2 FQGTGA. V lost 0 bases, J lost 8 bases, and 8 bases stayed unmatched. The clonotype originates from a human donor with common variable immunodeficiency. This chain joins TRBV7-3 and TRBJ2-1, with TRBD2 identical over 9 bases. Specimen: peripheral blood mononuclear cells. The CDR3 bases that were read are TGTGCCAGCAGCTTAACACCGGGACTAGCAAGTCATGAG. Translation: CASSLTPGLASHE. The full-length CDR3 reads as CASSLTPGLASHEQFF.